This T cell receptor beta chain came from a study of cytomegalovirus exposure and HLA in healthy donors. The study's findings and limits: Subsequent analysis found a tendency for first-cohort TCR clusters to co-occur within the 95 to 150 validation repertoires. There were a few CMV-associated chains whose specificity for CMV antigens was confirmed in vitro. The investigators catalogued 150 or so TCR beta chains as cytomegalovirus-associated.

Measured with immunoSEQ multiplex PCR; TCRdb has only the in-frame clones, and not every one. The profile shows about 150,000 clones, around 83% of them singletons. As to this clone: The antigen is not known.

The TCR comes from a human donor in good health. Material for sequencing was PBMCs.

The CDR3 spells CASSRGTGGSGANVLTF. CDR3 bases: TGCGCCAGCAGTCGCGGGACAGGGGGGAGTGGGGCCAACGTCCTGACTTTC. This chain links TRBV23-1 with TRBJ2-6, with TRBD1 matching 11 bases. TRBV23-1 is filed as an ORF, its function uncertain. CDR3 length equals 17 residues. Trimming at V came to 4 bases and at J to 3 bases, leaving 5 bases not matched to a gene.